Following are 32 T cell receptor beta chains from one sample sequenced in a study of T cell repertoires in cytomegalovirus infection. Their cognate antigens are unknown. TCRdb reanalysed the reads using MiXCR and keeps one entry per CDR3 protein. The repertoire holds a few hundred thousand distinct CDR3 sequences, almost 40% seen once, with 48% in the top ten. The material was cultured PBMCs, obtained from culture after CMV antigen stimulation. These receptor sequences come from a human donor in good health (CMV status not recorded). Some clones in this sample may be carry-over from other donors' samples.

The sample holds one count of this clonotype. The V and J genes are TRBV29-1 and TRBJ2-7, with 7 nucleotides matching TRBD1. Unmatched junction bases numbered 14, after V lost 7 bases and J lost 5 bases. Germline V gene lookup returns CDR1 SQVTM and CDR2 ANQGSEA. The CDR3 covers 14 residues. The CDR3 reads CSADCSTGRNEQYF. In nucleotides, the CDR3 is TGCAGCGCTGATTGCTCGACAGGGCGGAACGAGCAGTACTTC.

The V and J genes are TRBV19 and TRBJ1-5; no clear D. CDR1 and CDR2 (germline): LNHDA, SQIVND (reference sequence). This CDR3 is built from 15 residues. V dropped 7 bases and J dropped 2 bases, with 15 bases sitting between them. CDR3 protein: CASTKPGVGNQPQHF. The CDR3 nucleotides are TGTGCCAGTACTAAACCGGGCGTCGGCAATCAGCCCCAGCATTTT.

This clonotype appeared once. This chain joins TRBV20-1 and TRBJ2-5; 9 nucleotides align to TRBD2. After removal of 3 bases from V and 3 bases from J, the junction contained 8 bases not matched to a gene. CDR3 size: 15 residues. Germline CDR1 is DFQATT and CDR2 is SNEGSKA (reference sequence). CDR3 region: CSARSASGTEETQYF. CDR3 DNA sequence: TGCAGTGCTAGGTCGGCTAGCGGGACGGAAGAGACCCAGTACTTC.

This sequence joins TRBV7-9 and TRBJ2-1; TRBD2 is a possible D gene (5 bases). This CDR3 contains 13 residues. Germline V gives CDR1 SEHNR, CDR2 FQNEAQ (reference sequence). The V gene lost 6 bases and the J gene lost 7 bases, with 13 bases spanning the gap. CDR3 amino acids: CASRPGGWNEQFF. The CDR3 DNA reads as TGTGCCAGCAGGCCAGGAGGTTGGAATGAGCAGTTCTTC.

This clonotype occurred a few times. The chain is built from TRBV7-2 and TRBJ2-4, with TRBD1 matching over 9 bases. V was pared by 5 bases and J by 6 bases, with 14 bases of the junction left unmatched. This CDR3 region has 17 residues. The germline gives CDR1 SGHTA, CDR2 FQGNSA. In nucleotides, the CDR3 is TGTGCCAGCAGCCCCCAGGGTAGTGGGACAGGGAGAAACATTCAGTACTTC. Translated, it gives CASSPQGSGTGRNIQYF.

The J gene is TRBJ1-2, the V gene TRBV5-4; tentative D call: TRBD1 (5 bases). The V end was cut by 7 bases, the J end by 5 bases, with 12 bases between. Germline assignment: CDR1 SGHNT and CDR2 YYREEE (reference sequence). The CDR3 is 12 residues long. The CDR3 nucleotides read TGTGCCAGCCACGAAGGGGAGTATGGCTACACCTTC. Translating it yields CASHEGEYGYTF.

In its sample, this clonotype was seen a few times. The chain recombines TRBV6-1 with TRBJ1-6, with D uncertain. Germline lookup yields CDR1 MNHNS and CDR2 SASEGT. There are 12 residues in the CDR3. V was shortened by 7 bases and J by 7 bases, with 8 bases between the two germline ends. CDR3 sequence (DNA): TGTGCCAGCATGATGGGGAATTCACCCCTCCACTTT. It specifies CASMMGNSPLHF.

CDR3 bases: TGTGCCAGCAGCTACCAGGGGGCCTCTGGAAACACCATATATTTT. This sequence encodes CASSYQGASGNTIYF. The chain couples TRBV7-2 to TRBJ1-3, with 8 bases aligning to TRBD1. Germline-derived CDR1 and CDR2 are SGHTA and FQGNSA. V trimming: 4 bases; J trimming: 0 bases; junction bases outside the gene matches: 2. The CDR3 runs 15 residues.

The chain couples TRBV7-6 to TRBJ1-6; D gene uncertain. The germline V gene has CDR1 SGHVS and CDR2 FNYEAQ. This CDR3 region has 14 residues. Deletions cut 5 bases from V and 3 bases from J, with 8 bases between. The CDR3 nucleotides are TGTGCCAGCAGCCGAGATATCTATAATTCACCCCTCCACTTT. Amino acid sequence: CASSRDIYNSPLHF.

This clonotype was detected only a few times. This chain joins TRBV7-6 and TRBJ1-2; 8 nucleotides match TRBD1. This CDR3 region has 18 residues. In germline, CDR1 is SGHVS, CDR2 FNYEAQ. The V and J ends lost 5 bases and 4 bases, in that order; junction bases with no gene match: 18. The CDR3 DNA follows: TGTGCCAGCAGCGGGGTGAGGAGACAGGGGAATTTTATCTATGGCTACACCTTC. Its translation: CASSGVRRQGNFIYGYTF.

The rearrangement uses TRBV20-1 and TRBJ1-5; unclear D gene. Trimming stripped 4 bases from V and 3 bases from J, with 10 bases between. This CDR3 contains 13 residues. Germline V gene lookup returns CDR1 DFQATT and CDR2 SNEGSKA (reference sequence). This CDR3 is CSATDGINQPQHF. For the CDR3, the DNA is TGCAGTGCTACCGATGGGATCAATCAGCCCCAGCATTTT.

Only a few counts were recorded for this clonotype. The chain links TRBV6-1 to TRBJ2-5, with D maybe TRBD2 (7 bases). The germline V gene has CDR1 MNHNS and CDR2 SASEGT. The ends were cut back, 2 bases at V and 7 bases at J, with 17 bases in the middle. There are 15 residues in the CDR3. CDR3 sequence (DNA): TGTGCCAGCAGTGAAAATAGGGGGGGAATAGGGACCCAGTACTTC. Its translation is CASSENRGGIGTQYF.

The chain links TRBV12-3 or TRBV12-4 to TRBJ1-1; D may be TRBD1 (6 bases). This CDR3 has 13 amino acids. Trimming took off 5 bases at V and 3 bases at J, with 10 bases between the two ends. CDR3 sequence: CASSTHRDTEAFF. CDR3 bases: TGTGCCAGCAGTACACACAGGGACACTGAAGCTTTCTTT.

This clonotype was detected a few times. CDR3 sequence: CASSKGQGIYEQYF. The CDR3 nucleotides read TGTGCCAGCAGCAAGGGACAGGGTATCTACGAGCAGTACTTC. The chain combines TRBV7-6 with TRBJ2-7; 9 bases line up with TRBD1. Germline assignment: CDR1 SGHVS and CDR2 FNYEAQ. V trimming: 5 bases; J trimming: 3 bases; junction bases outside the gene matches: 5. CDR3 length: 14 amino acids.

The chain couples TRBV12-5 to TRBJ2-3; no reliable D call. Trimming cost V 6 bases and J 8 bases, with 12 bases left between them. Per the germline V gene, CDR1 is LGHNT and CDR2 is FRNRAP. The CDR3 covers 12 residues. The CDR3 DNA sequence: TGTGCTAGTGGCCCCTCGCTTGGTACGCAGTATTTT. Its protein product is CASGPSLGTQYF.

This chain connects TRBV4-3 to TRBJ2-1; perhaps TRBD2 as D (5 bases). The germline V and J ends were trimmed by 1 base and 3 bases, with 13 bases remaining between them. The CDR3 totals 16 residues. Germline V gives CDR1 LGHNA, CDR2 YSLEER. CDR3 in amino acids: CASSQVASGGYNEQFF. The CDR3, as DNA: TGCGCCAGCAGCCAAGTTGCCAGCGGAGGCTACAATGAGCAGTTCTTC.

This clonotype was counted only a few times. The gene calls are TRBV7-2 and TRBJ1-4, with D perhaps TRBD1 (6 bases). The CDR3 covers 15 residues. Germline CDR1 and CDR2: SGHTA and FQGNSA. Between the trimmed V and J ends, which lost 5 bases and 7 bases, there was a span of 17 bases. The CDR3 here is CASSVKGGGSEKLFF. Here the CDR3 DNA reads TGTGCCAGCAGCGTGAAGGGAGGGGGGAGTGAAAAACTGTTTTTT.

The CDR3: CSANPTSGVYEQYF. The CDR3, as DNA: TGCAGTGCTAACCCGACTAGCGGGGTTTACGAGCAGTACTTC. This sequence joins TRBV20-1 and TRBJ2-7, with 11 bases fitting TRBD2. The CDR3 contains 14 residues. With V trimmed by 4 bases and J by 4 bases, 6 bases remained unmatched. CDR1 DFQATT and CDR2 SNEGSKA come from the germline V gene (reference sequence).

The rearrangement joins TRBV29-1 to TRBJ2-1; no clear D gene. The length of the CDR3 is 12 residues. With 0 bases removed from V and 9 bases from J, the gap between germline ends came to 9 bases. Germline lookup yields CDR1 SQVTM and CDR2 ANQGSEA. CDR3 in DNA: TGCAGCGTTGAAGATTGGGTTAGTGAGCAGTTCTTC. It specifies CSVEDWVSEQFF.

The V and J genes are TRBV28 and TRBJ2-7, with 8 bases identical to TRBD1. In germline, CDR1 is MDHEN, CDR2 SYDVKM. The CDR3 runs to 16 residues. V was pared by 5 bases and J by 2 bases, with 11 bases of the junction left unmatched. The DNA for the CDR3 is TGTGCCAGCAGTCTAAACGCCGGGACAGGAACCTACGAGCAGTACTTC. This translates into CASSLNAGTGTYEQYF.

The chain links TRBV20-1 to TRBJ2-5; the match to TRBD2 covers 10 bases. The germline V gene encodes CDR1 DFQATT and CDR2 SNEGSKA (reference sequence). This CDR3 comprises 15 residues. V dropped 2 bases and J dropped 2; count of bases not matched to a gene: 5. In nucleotides, the CDR3 is TGCAGTGCTAGACCGCTAGCGGGGGTACAAGAGACCCAGTACTTC. It specifies CSARPLAGVQETQYF.

The gene calls are TRBV7-2 and TRBJ2-1, with 8 bases fitting TRBD1. Germline lookup yields CDR1 SGHTA and CDR2 FQGNSA. This CDR3 is built from 15 residues. The trim removed 5 bases at V and 4 bases at J, leaving 7 bases unmatched. In nucleotides, the CDR3 is TGTGCCAGCAGCATCCGGGACAGGCCATACAATGAGCAGTTCTTC. This codes for CASSIRDRPYNEQFF.

Only a few counts were recorded for this clonotype. The rearrangement links TRBV7-6 to TRBJ2-1; the D is unclear. Trimming stripped 5 bases from V and 15 bases from J, with 8 bases between. Germline V gene data show CDR1 as SGHVS and CDR2 as FNYEAQ. This CDR3 has 9 amino acids. Here the CDR3 reads CASSPLRFF. The CDR3 DNA is TGTGCCAGCAGCCCCCTGCGGTTCTTC.

The J gene is TRBJ2-1, the V gene TRBV20-1; D is perhaps TRBD1 (6 bases). The V and J ends lost 0 bases and 1 base respectively, with 13 bases between them. The length of the CDR3 is 16 residues. Germline CDR1 is DFQATT and CDR2 is SNEGSKA (reference sequence). CDR3 bases: TGCAGTGCTAGAGATCTACAGGGAAGATCCTACAATGAGCAGTTCTTC. Translated, it gives CSARDLQGRSYNEQFF.

This clonotype has more than one count but fewer than ten. The chain couples TRBV7-8 to TRBJ2-5; either TRBD1 or TRBD2 may supply D (8 bases each). This CDR3 has 15 amino acids. Between the trimmed V and J ends, which lost 6 bases and 5 bases, there was a span of 19 bases. CDR1 SGHVS and CDR2 FQNEAQ come from the germline V gene. CDR3 nucleotide sequence: TGTGCCAGCAGTCGAAGCGGGGGACAGGTGGAGACCCAGTACTTC. This encodes CASSRSGGQVETQYF.

The gene calls are TRBV12-3 or TRBV12-4 and TRBJ1-3; unclear D gene. Trimming stripped 7 bases from V and 6 bases from J, with 16 bases between. The length of the CDR3 is 14 residues. The CDR3 region is CASTPGRLENTIYF. The CDR3 bases are TGTGCCAGCACACCCGGGAGACTGGAAAACACCATATATTTT.

This chain links TRBV9 with TRBJ1-1; D is perhaps TRBD1 (5 bases). Germline V CDR1 and CDR2: SGDLS, YYNGEE. This CDR3 comprises 18 residues. V lost 2 bases, J lost 1 base, and 21 bases lay in between. CDR3 nucleotides: TGTGCCAGCAGCGTGGGGGGAACAGAGGGCAAGTCGAACACTGAAGCTTTCTTT. Its protein product is CASSVGGTEGKSNTEAFF.

This clonotype turned up a few times. The genes are TRBV6-5 and TRBJ2-7; D possibly corresponds to TRBD2 (7 bases). The CDR3 covers 11 residues. Trimming left V 10 bases short and J 2 bases short, with 9 bases between. Germline CDR1 and CDR2: MNHEY and SVGAGI. In DNA, the CDR3 is TGTGCCACCGGGGGGCCCTACGAGCAGTACTTC. Protein product: CATGGPYEQYF.

V gene TRBV20-1 combines with J gene TRBJ1-5, with a weak D call TRBD1 (5 bases). Germline-derived CDR1 and CDR2 are DFQATT and SNEGSKA (reference sequence). There are 14 residues in the CDR3. V was clipped by 2 bases and J by 5 bases, with 13 bases between them. The CDR3, as DNA: TGCAGTGCTAGATGGGCAGGGATCCATCAGCCCCAGCATTTT. Translated, it gives CSARWAGIHQPQHF.

There are many counts of this clonotype. The chain is built from TRBV7-2 and TRBJ1-3, with TRBD1 matching over 7 bases. J lost 1 base, V lost 5 bases, and 8 bases had no gene match. Germline loops: CDR1 SGHTA, CDR2 FQGNSA. The CDR3 length is 16 residues. The CDR3: CASSETGFHSGNTIYF. For the CDR3, the DNA is TGTGCCAGCAGCGAGACAGGGTTTCATTCTGGAAACACCATATATTTT.

Only a few counts were recorded for this clonotype. This chain uses TRBV7-6 with TRBJ2-1, with 14 nucleotides matching TRBD2. The CDR3 contains 15 residues. CDR1 SGHVS and CDR2 FNYEAQ come from the germline V gene. Losses at the gene ends were 4 bases for V and 9 bases for J; bases not matched to a gene: 5. Here the CDR3 reads CASSYRLAGGSEQFF. CDR3 DNA sequence: TGTGCCAGCAGCTACCGACTAGCGGGGGGGAGTGAGCAGTTCTTC.

This clonotype appeared a few times. This chain connects TRBV7-8 to TRBJ2-5; 7 positions agree with TRBD1. The germline V gene has CDR1 SGHVS and CDR2 FQNEAQ. The V segment lost 5 bases and the J segment 4 bases; nucleotides outside the gene matches: 10. This CDR3 comprises 15 residues. The CDR3 DNA is TGTGCCAGCAGCGAAGTACCACAGGGGATAGAGACCCAGTACTTC. Protein product: CASSEVPQGIETQYF.